A single sample is the source of the 20 T cell receptor beta chains below, sequenced in a study of T cells after yellow fever vaccination. TCRdb reanalysed the 5' RACE reads using MiXCR and keeps one entry per CDR3 protein. The sample consists of roughly 260,000 distinct CDR3 sequences, 13% of them appearing once. This sample comprised CD4+ T cells sorted from PBMCs, obtained 45 days after the yellow fever booster vaccination. These receptor sequences come from a man aged 25-40 years who received the YFV17D yellow fever vaccine.

A few counts support this clonotype. The rearrangement joins TRBV20-1 to TRBJ2-3; no clear D. Trimming took off 6 bases at V and 1 base at J, with 11 bases between the two ends. This CDR3 region has 13 residues. Germline V gene sequence: CDR1 DFQATT, CDR2 SNEGSKA (reference sequence). CDR3 protein: CSAVGSGTDTQYF. For the CDR3, the DNA is TGCAGTGCGGTGGGTTCCGGCACAGATACGCAGTATTTT.

V is TRBV29-1 and J is TRBJ2-1, with a possible D match to TRBD1 (5 bases). From germline, CDR1 is SQVTM and CDR2 ANQGSEA. Trimming took off 4 bases at V and 6 bases at J, with 10 bases between the two ends. This CDR3 contains 12 residues. The DNA for the CDR3 is TGCAGCGTTGTCAGGGCCATCAATGAGCAGTTCTTC. Translated: CSVVRAINEQFF.

This rearrangement joins TRBV12-3 or TRBV12-4 to TRBJ2-1, with D hard to call. Trimming shortened V by 4 bases and J by 8 bases, and 12 bases separated the two germline ends. This CDR3 region has 13 residues. CDR3 coding DNA: TGTGCCAGCAGTTCCCGACCACGTGATGAGCAGTTCTTC. Residues: CASSSRPRDEQFF.

This clonotype has just a few counts. The chain couples TRBV6-1 to TRBJ1-5, with no clear D. The CDR3 covers 15 residues. Germline V gene sequence: CDR1 MNHNS, CDR2 SASEGT. V was pared by 3 bases and J by 9 bases, with 18 bases between. The CDR3 DNA reads as TGTGCCAGCAGTGACACCAACACCCTGAATGGGCCCCAGCATTTT. Translated, it gives CASSDTNTLNGPQHF.

This clonotype was detected only a few times. The rearrangement links TRBV5-1 to TRBJ2-1; 11 bases line up with TRBD2. After removal of 1 base from V and 7 bases from J, the junction contained 7 bases not matched to a gene. CDR3 length: 16 residues. Germline CDR1 reads SGHRS; CDR2 reads YFSETQ. The CDR3 DNA is TGCGCCAGCAGCTTGATAGCGGGAGGGTTTAGTAATGAGCAGTTCTTC. Its protein is CASSLIAGGFSNEQFF.

This chain links TRBV6-5 with TRBJ1-2, with D hard to call. The CDR3 totals 13 residues. Trimming stripped 5 bases from V and 0 bases from J, with 7 bases between. Germline CDR1 reads MNHEY; CDR2 reads SVGAGI. The CDR3 reads CASSNPTNYGYTF. The CDR3 nucleotides are TGTGCCAGCAGTAACCCCACTAACTATGGCTACACCTTC.

The rearrangement joins TRBV12-3 or TRBV12-4 to TRBJ1-2, with TRBD1 matching over 10 bases. The CDR3 is 15 residues long. With V trimmed by 5 bases and J by 4 bases, 7 bases remained unmatched. CDR3 region: CASSLGQGRGYGYTF. The CDR3 DNA follows: TGTGCCAGCAGTCTGGGACAGGGGAGGGGCTATGGCTACACCTTC.

The chain couples TRBV7-2 to TRBJ2-7; TRBD1 might be the D (5 bases). Between the trimmed V and J ends, which lost 3 bases and 1 base, there was a span of 13 bases. This CDR3 has 15 amino acids. Germline assignment: CDR1 SGHTA and CDR2 FQGNSA. In DNA, the CDR3 is TGTGCCAGCAGCTTCCAGGGTGAAATTTCCTACGAGCAGTACTTC. Translating it yields CASSFQGEISYEQYF. Full variable domain (outside the CDR3, taken from reference TRBV7-2 and TRBJ2-7): GAGVSQSPSNKVTEKGKDVELRCDPISGHTALYWYRQSLGQGLEFLIYFQGNSAPDKSGLPSDRFSAERTGGSVSTLTIQRTQQEDSAVYLCASSFQGEISYEQYFGPGTRLTVT.

This chain connects TRBV9 to TRBJ2-1, with 9 bases aligning to TRBD1. The CDR3 consists of 15 residues. Germline trimming cut 0 bases from V and 9 bases from J; bases unmatched to any gene: 7. Germline assignment: CDR1 SGDLS and CDR2 YYNGEE. In nucleotides, the CDR3 is TGTGCCAGCAGCGTAGACAACAGGGGGCGATTTGAGCAGTTCTTC. Its translation is CASSVDNRGRFEQFF.

This clonotype was recorded a few times. The chain couples TRBV20-1 to TRBJ1-2; perhaps TRBD1 as D (6 bases). Germline CDR1 reads DFQATT; CDR2 reads SNEGSKA (reference sequence). The CDR3 is 14 amino acids. Trimming shortened V by 5 bases and J by 3 bases, and 16 bases separated the two germline ends. The CDR3 coding sequence is TGCAGTGCTCGCCGGACAGAATTCTACTATGGCTACACCTTC. This translates into CSARRTEFYYGYTF.

V gene TRBV7-2 combines with J gene TRBJ2-3; weak D call: TRBD2 (6 bases). From germline, CDR1 is SGHTA and CDR2 FQGNSA. V was trimmed by 0 bases and J by 5 bases, leaving 12 bases between them. The CDR3 is made up of 15 amino acids. The DNA for the CDR3 is TGTGCCAGCAGCTTAGCCCTTTGGGGAGGAGATACGCAGTATTTT. It specifies CASSLALWGGDTQYF.

The V gene is TRBV5-1, the J gene TRBJ1-1; maybe TRBD1 (5 bases). The ends were cut back, 0 bases at V and 1 base at J, with 10 bases in the middle. This CDR3 region has 15 residues. Germline CDR1 is SGHRS and CDR2 is YFSETQ. For the CDR3, the DNA is TGCGCCAGCAGCTTGGGGCAGGGCAAGAACACTGAAGCTTTCTTT. Translation gives CASSLGQGKNTEAFF.

The sample holds a few counts of this clonotype. The CDR3 bases are TGCAGTGCTAGACTGATAGCCAAAAACATTCAGTACTTC. Translation: CSARLIAKNIQYF. V and J are TRBV20-1 and TRBJ2-4, with D unresolved. Germline V gives CDR1 DFQATT, CDR2 SNEGSKA (reference sequence). The CDR3 length is 13 residues. The germline V and J ends were trimmed by 2 bases and 0 bases, with 5 bases remaining between them.

This clonotype showed up just a few times. The chain recombines TRBV6-1 with TRBJ2-4; D remains ambiguous. Germline V gene lookup returns CDR1 MNHNS and CDR2 SASEGT. There are 14 residues in the CDR3. Trimming removed 9 bases at V and 0 bases at J, with 12 bases between. This CDR3 is CASRDILAKNIQYF. Here the CDR3 DNA reads TGTGCCAGTAGAGACATACTAGCCAAAAACATTCAGTACTTC.

This clonotype occurred once. The chain couples TRBV20-1 to TRBJ2-2, with a weak D call TRBD1 (6 bases). Deletions cut 5 bases from V and 1 base from J, with 8 bases between. CDR1 is DFQATT and CDR2 is SNEGSKA in the germline V gene (reference sequence). The CDR3 extends over 13 amino acids. This CDR3 is CSAGGQNTGELFF. DNA of the CDR3: TGCAGTGCTGGGGGACAGAACACCGGGGAGCTGTTTTTT.

V is TRBV20-1 and J is TRBJ2-6; D is possibly TRBD1 or TRBD2 (5 bases each). This CDR3 has 18 amino acids. The V end was cut by 0 bases, the J end by 0 bases, with 15 bases between. Germline V gene lookup returns CDR1 DFQATT and CDR2 SNEGSKA (reference sequence). Here the CDR3 reads CSARDLEGTYSGANVLTF. As DNA, the CDR3 is TGCAGTGCTAGAGATCTTGAGGGGACCTACTCTGGGGCCAACGTCCTGACTTTC.

This clonotype was seen many times. The gene calls are TRBV28 and TRBJ2-2, with 7 bases fitting TRBD1. J was trimmed by 1 base and V by 3 bases; bases with no gene match: 5. Germline values: CDR1 MDHEN, CDR2 SYDVKM. This CDR3 is 16 amino acids long. The CDR3 reads CASSLLRTGNTGELFF. CDR3 in DNA: TGTGCCAGCAGTTTGTTGAGGACAGGGAACACCGGGGAGCTGTTTTTT.

This chain connects TRBV7-9 to TRBJ2-6; 8 bases are shared with TRBD1. V lost 3 bases, J lost 0 bases, and 4 bases stayed unmatched. The CDR3 is made up of 17 amino acids. Germline V gene lookup returns CDR1 SEHNR and CDR2 FQNEAQ (reference sequence). The CDR3 region has the DNA TGTGCCAGCAGCTTCCCGCAGGGGGCCTCTGGGGCCAACGTCCTGACTTTC. This sequence encodes CASSFPQGASGANVLTF.

This clonotype was seen only a few times. The V call is TRBV10-3, the J call TRBJ2-7, with 14 bases identical to TRBD2. The CDR3 is 13 amino acids. Trimming took 6 bases from V and 5 from J; bases not matched to a gene: 0. Germline loops: CDR1 ENHRY, CDR2 SYGVKD. CDR3 DNA: TGTGCCATCAGGGGACTAGCGGGAGACGAGCAGTACTTC. Amino acids: CAIRGLAGDEQYF.

This clonotype appeared a few times. The rearrangement joins TRBV11-2 to TRBJ2-7; TRBD1 agrees at 7 bases. Germline V gene lookup returns CDR1 SGHAT and CDR2 FQNNGV. Trimming cost V 0 bases and J 2 bases; bases outside gene matches: 7. CDR3 length: 16 amino acids. The CDR3 protein is CASSLDWMTGTYEQYF. The CDR3, as DNA: TGTGCCAGCAGCTTAGATTGGATGACAGGGACCTACGAGCAGTACTTC. Complete variable domain (other parts from reference TRBV11-2 and TRBJ2-7): EAGVAQSPRYKIIEKRQSVAFWCNPISGHATLYWYQQILGQGPKLLIQFQNNGVVDDSQLPKDRFSAERLKGVDSTLKIQPAKLEDSAVYLCASSLDWMTGTYEQYFGPGTRLTVT.